This is a list of T cell receptor beta chains from one sample in a study of cytomegalovirus exposure and HLA in healthy donors. Profiling relied on immunoSEQ multiplex PCR, and the TCRdb table lists in-frame clones only, not all of them. Here the sample spans around 140,000 clones, approximately 84% being singletons. Sequenced: PBMCs. The receptor set was obtained from a man aged 25 to 40 in good health and CMV-seropositive. Both conserved end residues are part of each CDR3.

J: TRBJ2-1; V: TRBV6-1; CDR3: CASKGTTSSYNEQFF
J: TRBJ1-3; V: TRBV11-2; CDR3: CASSFGHFSGNTIYF
J: TRBJ2-3; V: TRBV5-6; CDR3: CASSSGLAGDTQYF
J: TRBJ2-3; V: TRBV18; CDR3: CASSALAGTTDTQYF
J: TRBJ2-3; V: TRBV6-5; CDR3: CASSYLAGKRDTQYF
J: TRBJ2-1; V: TRBV28; CDR3: CASSLGRGGDEQFF
J: TRBJ1-2; V: TRBV19; CDR3: CASSVGYGYTF
J: TRBJ2-7; V: TRBV13; CDR3: CASSLGTGGGEQYF
J: TRBJ1-2; V: TRBV7-3; CDR3: CASSSGTGGVGYTF
J: TRBJ2-1; V: TRBV5-1; CDR3: CASSLSQREAGEQFF
J: TRBJ1-3; V: TRBV11-3; CDR3: CASSSDTIRNTIYF
J: TRBJ1-6; V: TRBV7-9; CDR3: CASRDLRNNSPLHF
J: TRBJ2-6; V: TRBV28; CDR3: CASRTAGGANVLTF
J: TRBJ1-1; V: TRBV5-1; CDR3: CASSPVQGDSEAFF
J: TRBJ1-2; V: TRBV11-2; CDR3: CASSTHRNYGYTF
J: TRBJ1-1; V: TRBV6-1; CDR3: CASSDTGVTTEAFF
J: TRBJ1-1; V: TRBV6-6; CDR3: CASNGQGVKDGEAFF
J: TRBJ1-1; V: TRBV30; CDR3: CAWSRQADTEAFF
J: TRBJ1-1; V: TRBV18; CDR3: CASSPQTGGLSGNTEAFF
J: TRBJ2-3; V: TRBV6-1; CDR3: CASSGVRLAGGRDTQYF
J: TRBJ2-3; V: TRBV14; CDR3: CASSQVGRQQYF
J: TRBJ1-1; V: TRBV11-2; CDR3: CASSLLQGGVKTEAFF
J: TRBJ1-6; V: TRBV7-9; CDR3: CASSTGAGGSPLHF
J: TRBJ1-2; V: TRBV29-1; CDR3: CSVEVTRTGAYGYTF
J: TRBJ2-7; V: TRBV7-2; CDR3: CASSLSRLAYEQYF
J: .; V: TRBV7-2; CDR3: CASSLVAGAGYEQYF
J: TRBJ2-1; V: TRBV5-1; CDR3: CASSLSSSVRNEQFF
J: TRBJ1-1; V: TRBV27; CDR3: CASSFTGTGSYLRAFF
J: TRBJ2-1; V: TRBV5-4; CDR3: CASSWPGQGDEQFF
J: TRBJ2-2; V: TRBV15; CDR3: CATSSFGSGVFSTGELFF
J: TRBJ2-6; V: TRBV5-1; CDR3: CASSLGSVMGANVLTF
J: TRBJ2-1; V: TRBV10-3; CDR3: CASSYSRAGGKDEQFF
J: TRBJ1-3; V: TRBV7-8; CDR3: CASSTSGGLAGNTIYF
J: TRBJ1-3; V: TRBV9; CDR3: CASSPGDMSSGNTIYF
J: TRBJ2-1; V: TRBV19; CDR3: CASSETGGIVNEQFF